The present entry profiles one T cell receptor beta chain with its context. The source of the sample is a study of blood T cell repertoires in COVID-19. Study-wide context: Samples taken during acute and convalescent COVID-19 were collected in the United States, Italy and Spain.

In the original processing: Scientists estimated how many nucleated cells there were by amplifying reference gene primers. Clones were sequenced by immunoSEQ multiplex PCR, and TCRdb holds only the in-frame ones, with some missing. The D gene and trimming were derived from the DNA, and the V and J assignments and clone size from that table. Of over 120,000 clones listed, 80% to 90% are singletons. Individuals drawn from approximately 26 US areas were about 18 to 95 years old. The CDR3 contains 16 residues. Germline lookup yields CDR1 SNHLY and CDR2 FYNNEI. V dropped 3 bases and J dropped 4; count of bases not matched to a gene: 8.

What was sequenced was PBMCs or T cells enriched from blood (not recorded which). The chain recombines TRBV2 with TRBJ2-7, with 11 positions matching TRBD2. The sequence came from a middle-aged man who had recovered from COVID-19. CDR3 in DNA: TGTGCCAGCAGTGAGGGACTAGCGGCCGAGGGGTACGAGCAGTACTTC. This translates into CASSEGLAAEGYEQYF.